The rows below give T cell receptor beta chains drawn from one sample of a study of shared clonotypes between healthy human individuals. Some clones are missing from TCRdb's copy, which holds only in-frame ones; the method was immunoSEQ multiplex PCR. The sample has roughly 1 million clones, roughly 80% seen once. Sequencing used memory CD4+ T cells sorted from blood. Source of these receptors: a man younger than 30 in good health. CDR3s include the opening cysteine and the closing phenylalanine or tryptophan. The D gene is left open where the match is weak. Rows may omit the clone size; those that give it use once, few, many or a size class.

clone size	D gene	J gene	V gene	CDR3 protein	CDR3 DNA
.	.	TRBJ1-1	TRBV7-2	CASSLGVRAEAFF	TGTGCCAGCAGCTTAGGGGTAAGGGCTGAAGCTTTCTTT
.	.	TRBJ1-2	TRBV9	CASSVDGARGYTF	TGTGCCAGCAGCGTAGATGGAGCCCGTGGCTACACCTTC
.	.	TRBJ1-1	TRBV19	CASSITGVNTEAFF	TGTGCCAGTAGTATAACGGGGGTGAACACTGAAGCTTTCTTT
.	.	TRBJ2-5	TRBV7-3	CASSLNAGAKETQYF	TGTGCCAGCAGCTTAAATGCAGGGGCAAAAGAGACCCAGTACTTC
few	.	TRBJ1-6	TRBV5-1	CASQLWQGSSPLHF	TGCGCCAGCCAGCTTTGGCAGGGCTCTTCACCCCTCCACTTT
.	TRBD1	TRBJ2-6	TRBV7-9	CASSSGQVISGANVLTF	TGTGCCAGCAGCTCAGGACAGGTTATATCTGGGGCCAACGTCCTGACTTTC
.	.	TRBJ2-5	TRBV20-1	CSAIGETQYF	TGCAGTGCTATTGGAGAGACCCAGTACTTC
.	.	TRBJ1-2	TRBV7-2	CASSLGPAVYGYTF	TGTGCCAGCAGCTTAGGCCCAGCGGTCTATGGCTACACCTTC
.	.	TRBJ2-7	TRBV5-1	CASSQIGTYEQYF	TGCGCCAGCAGCCAAATCGGAACCTACGAGCAGTACTTC
.	.	TRBJ2-1	TRBV4-3	CASSQERGEGIRHNEQFF	TGCGCCAGCAGCCAAGAAAGGGGGGAGGGCATCAGACACAATGAGCAGTTCTTC
.	TRBD2	TRBJ2-7	TRBV11-3	CASSQIGLAHYEQYF	TGTGCCAGCAGCCAAATAGGACTAGCTCACTACGAGCAGTACTTC
.	.	TRBJ1-1	TRBV19	CASSIKVLGTEAFF	TGTGCCAGTAGTATCAAGGTATTAGGCACTGAAGCTTTCTTT
.	.	TRBJ1-5	TRBV19	CASHTPGGTSNQPQHF	TGTGCCAGCCACACCCCGGGCGGGACAAGCAATCAGCCCCAGCATTTT
.	.	TRBJ1-4	TRBV5-5	CASSLSGTSVGEKLFF	TGTGCCAGCAGCTTGTCTGGGACCTCGGTTGGTGAAAAACTGTTTTTT
.	TRBD2	TRBJ2-3	TRBV25-1	CASSGTSGEGSTDTQYF	TGTGCCAGCAGTGGGACTAGCGGGGAAGGTAGCACAGATACGCAGTATTTT
.	TRBD1	TRBJ2-2	TRBV29-1	CSAKEDRGAGELFF	TGCAGCGCTAAGGAAGACAGGGGCGCCGGGGAGCTGTTTTTT
.	.	TRBJ2-2	TRBV4-1	CASSQDRGASGNTGELFF	TGCGCCAGCAGCCAAGATCGGGGGGCTAGCGGGAACACCGGGGAGCTGTTTTTT
.	.	TRBJ2-1	TRBV5-4	CASSLSPHEQFF	TGTGCCAGCAGCTTGTCCCCACATGAGCAGTTCTTC
.	.	TRBJ2-2	TRBV5-4	CASSVTGSTGELFF	TGTGCCAGCAGCGTCACGGGGAGCACCGGGGAGCTGTTTTTT
.	.	TRBJ2-7	TRBV28	CASSYRAHYEQYF	TGTGCCAGCAGCTACCGGGCCCACTACGAGCAGTACTTC
.	.	TRBJ1-6	TRBV6-5	CASSSGYSPYNSPLHF	TGTGCCAGCAGTTCAGGGTACAGCCCCTATAATTCACCCCTCCACTTT
.	.	TRBJ1-2	TRBV11-2	CASSLDRREFNYGYTF	TGTGCCAGCAGCTTAGATAGGAGGGAGTTTAACTATGGCTACACCTTC
.	.	TRBJ2-4	TRBV2	CASSFSGNTKNIQYF	TGTGCCAGCAGTTTTAGCGGAAACACCAAAAACATTCAGTACTTC
few	TRBD1	TRBJ1-2	TRBV5-1	CASSPGQGYGYTF	TGCGCCAGCAGCCCGGGACAGGGGTATGGCTACACCTTC
.	.	TRBJ1-5	TRBV30	CAWSSQEEQPQHF	TGTGCCTGGAGTTCACAGGAGGAACAGCCCCAGCATTTT
few	TRBD2	TRBJ2-3	TRBV5-1	CASSPGLAGARTDTQYF	TGCGCCAGCAGCCCAGGACTAGCGGGGGCCCGCACAGATACGCAGTATTTT
.	TRBD1	TRBJ1-5	TRBV5-1	CASSLSTGGDQPQHF	TGCGCCAGCAGCTTGAGTACAGGGGGAGATCAGCCCCAGCATTTT
.	.	TRBJ2-1	TRBV6-5	CASRSGLGTDEQFF	TGTGCCAGCAGGAGTGGTCTAGGAACGGATGAGCAGTTCTTC
.	.	TRBJ2-4	TRBV29-1	CSVEKGRGIQYF	TGCAGCGTTGAGAAGGGACGCGGCATTCAGTACTTC
few	.	TRBJ2-5	TRBV5-1	CASSFSQEGTQYF	TGCGCCAGCAGCTTTTCGCAGGAGGGAACCCAGTACTTC
.	TRBD1	TRBJ2-5	TRBV19	CASSTTGTGLAKTQYF	TGTGCCAGTAGTACTACCGGGACAGGGCTGGCAAAGACCCAGTACTTC
.	TRBD2	TRBJ2-3	TRBV9	CASSETGGPTDTQYF	TGTGCCAGCAGCGAAACGGGGGGACCGACAGATACGCAGTATTTT
.	TRBD2	TRBJ2-5	TRBV29-1	CSVELAGEETQYF	TGCAGCGTTGAACTAGCGGGAGAAGAGACCCAGTACTTC
.	.	TRBJ2-1	TRBV5-6	CASSLALWNNEQFF	TGTGCCAGCAGCTTGGCTTTGTGGAACAATGAGCAGTTCTTC
.	.	TRBJ2-3	TRBV11-3	CASSLGGDKRDTQYF	TGTGCCAGCAGCTTAGGGGGCGATAAGCGAGATACGCAGTATTTT
.	TRBD2	TRBJ2-3	TRBV5-4	CASSALLAGATDTQYF	TGTGCCAGCAGCGCCCTACTAGCGGGGGCCACAGATACGCAGTATTTT
.	TRBD1	TRBJ2-7	TRBV29-1	CSVGPRDREREQYF	TGCAGCGTTGGACCCCGGGACAGGGAGCGCGAGCAGTACTTC
.	TRBD2	TRBJ2-1	TRBV5-4	CASSPRLAGYNEQFF	TGTGCCAGCAGCCCCCGACTAGCGGGGTACAATGAGCAGTTCTTC
.	.	TRBJ1-2	TRBV2	CASIKTAINYGYTF	TGTGCCAGCATTAAGACAGCTATCAACTATGGCTACACCTTC
.	TRBD1	TRBJ2-7	TRBV7-8	CASSFQGGEYEQYF	TGTGCCAGCAGCTTTCAAGGGGGCGAATACGAGCAGTACTTC
.	.	TRBJ2-5	TRBV7-2	CASSLGTSPETQYF	TGTGCCAGCAGCTTAGGAACTAGCCCCGAGACCCAGTACTTC
once	TRBD2	TRBJ2-1	TRBV7-7	CASSRGLASEQFF	TGTGCTAGCAGCAGAGGACTAGCTAGTGAGCAGTTCTTC
.	.	TRBJ2-2	TRBV9	CASSGGQQRWSTGELFF	TGTGCCAGCAGCGGCGGACAGCAACGATGGTCCACCGGGGAGCTGTTTTTT
.	TRBD1	TRBJ1-1	TRBV5-1	CASHQGAGVNTEAFF	TGCGCCAGTCATCAGGGGGCTGGGGTGAACACTGAAGCTTTCTTT
.	TRBD1	TRBJ1-6	TRBV25-1	CASSEYRQGANSPLHF	TGTGCCAGCAGTGAATATAGGCAGGGGGCTAATTCACCCCTCCACTTT
.	TRBD2	TRBJ2-1	TRBV5-1	CASSLGGLAGGLYNEQFF	TGCGCCAGCAGCTTGGGGGGCTTAGCGGGAGGCTTGTACAATGAGCAGTTCTTC
.	.	TRBJ2-7	TRBV11-2	CASSLVLSSYEQYF	TGTGCCAGCAGCTTAGTTCTTAGCTCCTACGAGCAGTACTTC
few	.	TRBJ1-2	TRBV28	CASSPISRLGNYGYTF	TGTGCCAGCAGTCCAATATCCCGGCTGGGGAACTATGGCTACACCTTC
.	TRBD2	TRBJ2-3	TRBV6-1	CASSERRLAATDTQYF	TGTGCCAGCAGTGAACGGAGACTAGCGGCCACAGATACGCAGTATTTT
.	TRBD2	TRBJ2-7	TRBV5-1	CASSRYYGREYEQYF	TGCGCCAGCAGCCGATATTACGGGAGGGAGTACGAGCAGTACTTC
.	.	TRBJ2-2	TRBV5-4	CASSSPGGDTGELFF	TGTGCCAGCAGCTCTCCCGGAGGGGACACCGGGGAGCTGTTTTTT
.	TRBD2	TRBJ2-5	TRBV6-1	CASSATSGRSLVTQYF	TGTGCCAGCAGTGCTACTAGCGGGAGAAGTCTAGTGACCCAGTACTTC
.	TRBD1	TRBJ2-3	TRBV30	CAWSRGGADTQYF	TGTGCCTGGAGTAGAGGGGGCGCAGATACGCAGTATTTT
.	.	TRBJ1-5	TRBV19	CASSRALGWPQHF	TGTGCCAGCTCTCGGGCCTTAGGGTGGCCCCAGCATTTT
.	.	TRBJ2-7	TRBV5-1	CASSLGGRSSSYEQYF	TGCGCCAGCAGCTTGGGAGGTCGGTCGAGCTCCTACGAGCAGTACTTC
.	.	TRBJ2-1	TRBV5-8	CASSLVRPRGNEQFF	TGTGCCAGCAGCTTGGTTAGGCCCCGGGGGAATGAGCAGTTCTTC
.	TRBD1	TRBJ2-7	TRBV11-2	CASSLVGQGSYEQYF	TGTGCCAGCAGCTTAGTGGGACAGGGATCCTACGAGCAGTACTTC
.	.	TRBJ1-2	TRBV20-1	CSASEGVGYTF	TGCAGTGCTAGTGAGGGGGTGGGCTACACCTTC